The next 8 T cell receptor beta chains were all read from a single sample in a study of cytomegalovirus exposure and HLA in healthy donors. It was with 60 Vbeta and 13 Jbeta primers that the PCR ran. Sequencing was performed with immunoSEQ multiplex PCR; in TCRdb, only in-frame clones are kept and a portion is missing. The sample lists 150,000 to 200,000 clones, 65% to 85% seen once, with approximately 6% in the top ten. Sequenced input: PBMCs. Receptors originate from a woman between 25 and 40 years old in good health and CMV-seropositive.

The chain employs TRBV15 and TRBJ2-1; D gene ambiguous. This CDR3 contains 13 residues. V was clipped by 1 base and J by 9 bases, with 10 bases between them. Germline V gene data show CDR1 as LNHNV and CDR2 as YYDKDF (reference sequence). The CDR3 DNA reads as TGTGCCACCAGCAGAGCAAGACTTGTTGAGCAGTTCTTC. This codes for CATSRARLVEQFF.

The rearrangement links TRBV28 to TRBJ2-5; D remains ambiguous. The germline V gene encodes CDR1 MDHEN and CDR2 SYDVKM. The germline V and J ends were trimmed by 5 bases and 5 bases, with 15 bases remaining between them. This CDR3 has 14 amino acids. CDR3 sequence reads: CASSPVGDEETQYF. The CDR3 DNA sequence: TGTGCCAGCAGTCCGGTTGGAGACGAGGAGACCCAGTACTTC.

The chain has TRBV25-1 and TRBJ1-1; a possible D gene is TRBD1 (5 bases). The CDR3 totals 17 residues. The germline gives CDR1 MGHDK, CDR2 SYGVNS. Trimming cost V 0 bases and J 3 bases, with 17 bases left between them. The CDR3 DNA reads TGTGCCAGCAGTGAATATGGGGCGTCCGGTGGGCACACTGAAGCTTTCTTT. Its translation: CASSEYGASGGHTEAFF.

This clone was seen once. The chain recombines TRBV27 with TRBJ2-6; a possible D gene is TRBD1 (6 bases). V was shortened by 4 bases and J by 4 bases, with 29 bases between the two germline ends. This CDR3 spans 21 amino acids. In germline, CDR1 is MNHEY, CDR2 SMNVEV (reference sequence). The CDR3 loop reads CASSSLRLPGASSWGANVLTF. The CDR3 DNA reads TGTGCCAGCAGTTCCTTACGGCTCCCAGGGGCTTCTTCGTGGGGGGCCAACGTCCTGACTTTC.

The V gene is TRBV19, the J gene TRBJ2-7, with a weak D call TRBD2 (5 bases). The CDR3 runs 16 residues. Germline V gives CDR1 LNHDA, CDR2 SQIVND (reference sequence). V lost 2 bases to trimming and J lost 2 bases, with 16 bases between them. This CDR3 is CASSIIGSGYAYEQYF. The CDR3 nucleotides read TGTGCCAGTAGTATAATCGGCAGCGGATACGCCTACGAGCAGTACTTC.

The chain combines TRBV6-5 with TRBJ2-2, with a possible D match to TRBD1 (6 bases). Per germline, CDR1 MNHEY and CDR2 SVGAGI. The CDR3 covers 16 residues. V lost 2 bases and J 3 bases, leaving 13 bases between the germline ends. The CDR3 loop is CASSYRTDRHTGELFF. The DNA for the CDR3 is TGTGCCAGCAGTTACCGGACGGACAGACACACCGGGGAGCTGTTTTTT.

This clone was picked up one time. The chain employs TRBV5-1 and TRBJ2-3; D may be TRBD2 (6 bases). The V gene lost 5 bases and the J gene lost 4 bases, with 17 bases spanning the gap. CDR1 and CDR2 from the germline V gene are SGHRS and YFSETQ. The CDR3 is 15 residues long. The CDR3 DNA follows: TGCGCCAGCAGTTTAGTTGAGCGGGTGGCAGATACGCAGTATTTT. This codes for CASSLVERVADTQYF.

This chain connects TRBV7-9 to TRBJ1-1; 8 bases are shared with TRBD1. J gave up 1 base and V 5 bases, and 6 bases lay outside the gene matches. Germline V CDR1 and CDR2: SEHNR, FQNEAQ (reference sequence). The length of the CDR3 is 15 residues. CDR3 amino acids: CASSAPGGQNTEAFF. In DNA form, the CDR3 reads TGTGCCAGCAGCGCGCCAGGGGGCCAGAACACTGAAGCTTTCTTT.